These 26 T cell receptor beta chains came from one sample sequenced in a study of shared clonotypes between healthy human individuals (dated by TCRdb to about 2020). The library relied on the immunoSEQ multiplex PCR assay. Imported from immuneACCESS, the table was reduced by TCRdb to in-frame sequences with V and J called. These copies leave out some clones; in studies compared against another copy, an unresolved V gene accounts for under half, and the cause of the remainder is not known. The sample includes approximately 640,000 clones, with 72% observed a single time. The ten largest clonotypes hold 1.8% of the sample. Sequencing input: memory CD4+ T cells sorted from blood. Taken with the paper, the label for cell subset or site translates to: CD45RA-negative fraction. The receptor source for this set is a woman in her twenties or thirties in good health.

The chain uses TRBV4-1 and TRBJ2-5, with D perhaps matching TRBD2 (6 bases). Germline V gene sequence: CDR1 MGHRA, CDR2 YSYEKL. The CDR3 runs 13 residues. V was shortened by 3 bases and J by 3 bases, with 8 bases between the two germline ends. The DNA for the CDR3 is TGCGCCAGCAGCCAGGGACTCAAAGAGACCCAGTACTTC. It yields the protein CASSQGLKETQYF.

CDR3 DNA: TGTGCCAGCAGGGGTGCAGCGGACAATGAGCAGTTCTTC. Its translation is CASRGAADNEQFF. V is TRBV6-1 and J is TRBJ2-1; weak D call: TRBD2 (5 bases). The CDR3 is 13 amino acids. Germline lookup yields CDR1 MNHNS and CDR2 SASEGT. Trimming left V 6 bases short and J 5 bases short, with 11 bases between.

This clone was observed once. The chain recombines TRBV7-9 with TRBJ2-3; D gene uncertain. Germline lookup yields CDR1 SEHNR and CDR2 FQNEAQ (reference sequence). Trimming took off 1 base at V and 3 bases at J, with 8 bases between the two ends. This CDR3 has 14 amino acids. For the CDR3, the DNA is TGTGCCAGCAGCTTAGGACGCAAGACAGATACGCAGTATTTT. Translation gives CASSLGRKTDTQYF.

This sequence joins TRBV7-2 and TRBJ2-7; no reliable D call. CDR3 length: 16 amino acids. The ends were cut back, 5 bases at V and 2 bases at J, with 19 bases in the middle. The germline V gene encodes CDR1 SGHTA and CDR2 FQGNSA. The chain's CDR3 is CASSQQPPLNPYEQYF. In nucleotides, the CDR3 is TGTGCCAGCAGCCAACAACCACCGCTGAACCCCTACGAGCAGTACTTC. Using reference TRBV7-2 and TRBJ2-7 for the parts outside the CDR3, the full variable domain is GAGVSQSPSNKVTEKGKDVELRCDPISGHTALYWYRQSLGQGLEFLIYFQGNSAPDKSGLPSDRFSAERTGGSVSTLTIQRTQQEDSAVYLCASSQQPPLNPYEQYFGPGTRLTVT.

CDR3 sequence: CASSLWDGASGAKNIQYF. The CDR3 DNA reads as TGCGCCAGCAGCTTGTGGGACGGAGCCTCCGGAGCCAAAAACATTCAGTACTTC. J is TRBJ2-4 and V is TRBV5-1, with D tentatively TRBD1 or TRBD2 (5 bases each). CDR1 is SGHRS, CDR2 YFSETQ, per germline. This CDR3 comprises 18 residues. The V gene lost 1 base and the J gene lost 0 bases, with 17 bases spanning the gap.

This clone was observed a few times. The J gene is TRBJ2-7, the V gene TRBV6-4, with D uncertain. Germline lookup yields CDR1 MRHNA and CDR2 SNTAGT. The CDR3 consists of 12 residues. Trimming pared 7 bases from V and 4 bases from J, leaving 11 bases between. The CDR3 region is CASTRNWYEQYF. The DNA of the CDR3 is TGTGCCAGCACTCGGAATTGGTACGAGCAGTACTTC.

This chain links TRBV14 with TRBJ2-7; D is undetermined. V was cut by 4 bases and J by 3 bases, with 16 bases left in between. Germline CDR1 reads SGHDN; CDR2 reads FVKESK. The CDR3 spans 15 residues. The CDR3 is CASSRSRLAGYEQYF. CDR3 bases: TGTGCCAGCAGCCGCAGTCGACTGGCTGGCTACGAGCAGTACTTC.

V is TRBV19 and J is TRBJ1-2; perhaps TRBD1 as D (6 bases). Germline V lookup: CDR1 LNHDA, CDR2 SQIVND (reference sequence). The CDR3 runs 15 residues. Trimming took off 3 bases at V and 0 bases at J, with 11 bases between the two ends. CDR3 nucleotides: TGTGCCAGTAGTATGCAGGGACACCCTAACTATGGCTACACCTTC. Protein product: CASSMQGHPNYGYTF.

The sample holds a few counts of this clone. The chain has TRBV6-5 and TRBJ2-2; 10 bases are a match to TRBD1. Germline V gene sequence: CDR1 MNHEY, CDR2 SVGAGI. V was pared by 6 bases and J by 7 bases, with 8 bases of the junction left unmatched. The CDR3 totals 15 residues. CDR3 region: CASSLRDRGSGELFF. The CDR3 bases are TGTGCCAGCAGCCTCCGGGACAGGGGTAGCGGGGAGCTGTTTTTT.

This chain connects TRBV18 to TRBJ2-3; 10 bases agree with TRBD2. CDR3 length: 15 amino acids. CDR1 is KGHSH and CDR2 is LQKENI in the germline V gene. Losses at the gene ends were 6 bases for V and 0 bases for J; bases not matched to a gene: 3. CDR3 protein: CASSASGGSTDTQYF. CDR3 nucleotide sequence: TGTGCCAGCTCCGCTAGCGGGGGTAGCACAGATACGCAGTATTTT.

The CDR3 reads CAWMGTRNEKLFF. CDR3 DNA: TGTGCCTGGATGGGGACACGTAATGAAAAACTGTTTTTT. This rearrangement joins TRBV30 to TRBJ1-4; D is perhaps TRBD1 (6 bases). The CDR3 loop spans 13 amino acids. V lost 4 bases to trimming and J lost 4 bases, with 10 bases between them. From germline, CDR1 is GTSNPN and CDR2 SVGIG (reference sequence).

The count of this clone is one. V and J are TRBV7-9 and TRBJ2-5; 10 bases fit TRBD2. The CDR3 runs 16 residues. The germline CDR1 and CDR2 sequences are SEHNR and FQNEAQ (reference sequence). V lost 3 bases to trimming and J lost 1 base; unmatched junction nucleotides: 5. The CDR3, as DNA: TGTGCCAGCAGCTTTCAAAGCGGGAGGGTCCAAGAGACCCAGTACTTC. Amino acids: CASSFQSGRVQETQYF. The variable domain in full, completed from reference TRBV7-9 and TRBJ2-5, reads DTGVSQNPRHKITKRGQNVTFRCDPISEHNRLYWYRQTLGQGPEFLTYFQNEAQLEKSRLLSDRFSAERPKGSFSTLEIQRTEQGDSAMYLCASSFQSGRVQETQYFGPGTRLLVL.

Turning to this clone: The junction departs from germline at one end; a sequencing error may be responsible. Other nucleotide sequences in the sample specify the same CDR3. The chain links TRBV28 to TRBJ2-7; D is unresolved. Germline CDR1 is MDHEN and CDR2 is SYDVKM. The CDR3 is made up of 14 amino acids. CDR3 sequence reads: CASSPPIGSNEQYF. In DNA, the CDR3 is TGTGCCAGCAGCCCCCCGATAGGGTCCAACGAACAGTACTTC.

Here the CDR3 reads CASSQGAERVLGNEQFF. The CDR3 DNA reads as TGTGCCAGCAGCCAAGGGGCCGAGCGGGTCCTCGGGAATGAGCAGTTCTTC. The chain employs TRBV4-2 and TRBJ2-1; D perhaps matches TRBD2 (6 bases). The length of the CDR3 is 17 residues. Trimming stripped 1 base from V and 7 bases from J, with 20 bases between. Looked up from germline, CDR1 is LGHNA and CDR2 is YNFKEQ.

The chain joins TRBV10-1 to TRBJ2-7; no reliable D call. The CDR3 spans 17 residues. V was clipped by 6 bases and J by 3 bases, with 24 bases between them. Germline V gene sequence: CDR1 WNHNN, CDR2 SYGVQD (reference sequence). CDR3 nucleotide sequence: TGCGCCAGCAGCCCCGTAATAGACGCCTGGATCGGCTACGAGCAGTACTTC. This codes for CASSPVIDAWIGYEQYF.

The genes are TRBV10-3 and TRBJ2-3; TRBD2 matches at 8 bases. Germline V CDR1 and CDR2: ENHRY, SYGVKD. The CDR3 length is 17 residues. V shed 0 bases, J shed 3 bases, and the junction held 8 bases outside the gene matches. CDR3 nucleotides: TGTGCCATCAGTGAGTCAGAGGGACTAGTGGGTACAGATACGCAGTATTTT. This encodes CAISESEGLVGTDTQYF.

V and J are TRBV10-1 and TRBJ2-1; D unclear. The CDR3 is made up of 15 amino acids. V lost 4 bases, J lost 0 bases, and 10 bases lay in between. The germline CDR1 and CDR2 sequences are WNHNN and SYGVQD (reference sequence). The CDR3 DNA sequence: TGCGCCAGCAGTGGGCACTTGGGCTCCTACAATGAGCAGTTCTTC. Translating gives CASSGHLGSYNEQFF.

This chain joins TRBV18 and TRBJ2-6; D is perhaps TRBD1 or TRBD2 (5 bases each). CDR3 length equals 17 residues. Trimming cost V 3 bases and J 0 bases, with 12 bases left between them. The germline CDR1 and CDR2 sequences are KGHSH and LQKENI. In DNA form, the CDR3 reads TGTGCCAGCTCACCGCCGGGACGGAACTCTGGGGCCAACGTCCTGACTTTC. This translates into CASSPPGRNSGANVLTF. Drawing the rest from reference TRBV18 and TRBJ2-6, the complete variable domain is NAGVMQNPRHLVRRRGQEARLRCSPMKGHSHVYWYRQLPEEGLKFMVYLQKENIIDESGMPKERFSAEFPKEGPSILRIQQVVRGDSAAYFCASSPPGRNSGANVLTFGAGSRLTVL.

This chain links TRBV27 with TRBJ1-1; 7 positions agree with TRBD1. The ends lost 10 bases at V and 0 bases at J; junction bases unmatched: 11. CDR3 length: 15 amino acids. CDR1 and CDR2 (germline): MNHEY, SMNVEV (reference sequence). CDR3 DNA sequence: TGTGCCACGGCTCTCCTGGGACAGATGAACACTGAAGCTTTCTTT. This translates into CATALLGQMNTEAFF.

This rearrangement joins TRBV11-2 to TRBJ2-7, with 7 positions matching TRBD2. The CDR3 loop spans 12 amino acids. V shed 2 bases and J 10 bases; nucleotides not matched to a gene: 5. Germline CDR1 and CDR2: SGHAT and FQNNGV. The CDR3 bases are TGTGCCAGCAGCTTATCTGCGGGAGAACAGTACTTC. It is translated as CASSLSAGEQYF.

The chain couples TRBV6-1 to TRBJ2-3; TRBD1 matches at 8 bases. The CDR3 consists of 16 residues. The trim removed 6 bases at V and 0 bases at J, leaving 8 bases unmatched. Per germline, CDR1 MNHNS and CDR2 SASEGT. The CDR3 DNA reads TGTGCCAGCAGAGAACAGGGGGTAGCTAGCACAGATACGCAGTATTTT. Its translation is CASREQGVASTDTQYF.

Many counts were recorded for this clone. The V call is TRBV5-4, the J call TRBJ2-1, with D uncertain. The germline V and J ends were trimmed by 4 bases and 3 bases, with 11 bases remaining between them. This CDR3 spans 14 amino acids. CDR1 and CDR2 from the germline V gene are SGHNT and YYREEE (reference sequence). CDR3 nucleotide sequence: TGTGCCAGCAGCCCCGATGAGCGCTACAATGAGCAGTTCTTC. Its protein product is CASSPDERYNEQFF.

The J gene is TRBJ1-2, the V gene TRBV28; D remains ambiguous. The length of the CDR3 is 15 residues. The germline V gene encodes CDR1 MDHEN and CDR2 SYDVKM. V gave up 7 bases and J gave up 8 bases, with 23 bases separating them. CDR3: CASNKGKGPVLGYTF. CDR3 in DNA: TGTGCCAGCAACAAAGGGAAGGGCCCCGTCTTGGGCTACACCTTC.

This clone has at least ten counts. The V call is TRBV5-5, the J call TRBJ2-2; D remains unclear. V was pared by 1 base and J by 1 base, with 11 bases between. This CDR3 is built from 16 residues. CDR1 and CDR2 from the germline V gene are SGHKS and YYEKEE (reference sequence). The CDR3 DNA reads TGTGCCAGCAGCTTGTCTCCGGTATTGAACACCGGGGAGCTGTTTTTT. It codes for CASSLSPVLNTGELFF.

This chain connects TRBV21-1 to TRBJ1-2; the D call TRBD1 from the table was never checked on the DNA. TRBV21-1 is a pseudogene. This CDR3 comprises 19 residues. The CDR3 loop reads CASSKASSPGQEICYGYTF. The DNA for the CDR3 is TGTGCCAGCAGCAAAGCGTCGTCCCCCGGACAGGAGATTTGCTATGGCTACACCTTC.

This chain connects TRBV2 to TRBJ2-6; perhaps D is TRBD1 or TRBD2 (6 bases each). This CDR3 contains 15 residues. With 8 bases removed from V and 0 bases from J, the gap between germline ends came to 11 bases. From germline, CDR1 is SNHLY and CDR2 FYNNEI. CDR3: CASCRGLSGANVLTF. DNA of the CDR3: TGTGCCAGCTGCCGGGGGCTCTCTGGGGCCAACGTCCTGACTTTC.